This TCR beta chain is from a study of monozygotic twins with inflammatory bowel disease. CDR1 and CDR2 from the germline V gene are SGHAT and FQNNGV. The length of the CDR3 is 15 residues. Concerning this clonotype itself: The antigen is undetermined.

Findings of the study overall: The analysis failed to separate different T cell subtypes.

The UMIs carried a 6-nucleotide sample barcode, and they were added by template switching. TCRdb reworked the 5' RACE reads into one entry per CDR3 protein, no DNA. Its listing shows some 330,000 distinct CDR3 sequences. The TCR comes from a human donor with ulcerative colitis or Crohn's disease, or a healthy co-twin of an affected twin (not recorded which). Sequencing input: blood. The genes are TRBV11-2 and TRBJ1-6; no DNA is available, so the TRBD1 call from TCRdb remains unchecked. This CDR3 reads CASRRPGQVPSALHF.